This T cell receptor beta chain was sequenced during a study of cytomegalovirus exposure and HLA in healthy donors. With 60 Vbeta and 13 Jbeta primers, the PCR was carried out. This table comes from immunoSEQ multiplex PCR, and its TCRdb copy is limited to in-frame clones, with some not included. Of around 160,000 clones in the sample, 80% to 85% were seen once. To note about this clone: Its specificity is unknown.

Study results and limitations: Cytomegalovirus association was assigned to 170 or so TCR beta chains. High sensitivity and specificity were reportedly achieved when the classifier diagnosed cytomegalovirus status. Analyzed later, association rates of TCRs varied across HLA loci, with DRB1 most and HLA-C fewest.

The material sequenced was PBMCs. This sequence originates from a man aged 45-65 years in good health and CMV-seropositive.

The CDR3 loop reads CASSPGSGKQFF. The CDR3 DNA follows: TGTGCCAGCAGCCCCGGGTCCGGGAAGCAGTTCTTC. The rearrangement uses TRBV9 and TRBJ2-1; TRBD2 might be the D (5 bases). Germline loops: CDR1 SGDLS, CDR2 YYNGEE. V was cut by 4 bases and J by 11 bases, with 13 bases left in between. The CDR3 has 12 amino acids.